These T cell receptor beta chains were read from a single sample in a study of T-cell memory formation after mild COVID-19. In TCRdb, the 5' RACE reads were re-called with MiXCR into one record per CDR3 protein. The table lists around 300,000 distinct CDR3 sequences, more than 15% of them singletons, with 23% in the top ten. Sequencing used PBMCs or a T cell subset sorted from them (not recorded which). These receptors were taken from a man aged 18 to 35 who had mild COVID-19 (a few samples of this study predate the infection). Cell type and time point are not known. Both conserved end residues are part of each CDR3. D genes are given only for firm matches. Rows give clone size only sometimes, using once, few, many, or a class for an expanded clone.

v_gene	abundance	d_gene	j_gene	CDR3aa
TRBV5-1	few	NA	TRBJ1-5	CASSFTGEGQPQHF
TRBV5-1	many	NA	TRBJ2-5	CASSLGTGLGETQYF
TRBV20-1	NA	NA	TRBJ1-4	CSARSSGGGEKLFF
TRBV5-1	NA	NA	TRBJ1-2	CASSRDRPAPGYTF
TRBV7-6	NA	TRBD1	TRBJ2-2	CASSLVAGGAGGELFF
TRBV5-1	few	NA	TRBJ2-1	CASSLRAGGPYNEQFF
TRBV3-1	few	NA	TRBJ2-2	CASSHYGSGPTNTGELFF
TRBV2	few	NA	TRBJ1-1	CASSYPDAFF
TRBV29-1	NA	NA	TRBJ1-1	CSVWTDITLAEAFF
TRBV4-2	few	NA	TRBJ1-4	CASRGATNEKLFF
TRBV7-8	few	TRBD1	TRBJ2-3	CASSSGQGNTDTQYF
TRBV28	NA	TRBD1	TRBJ1-2	CASRTGTGNNYGYTF
TRBV5-1	NA	NA	TRBJ2-2	CASSLETVEGELFF
TRBV18	NA	TRBD2	TRBJ2-1	CASSPYWQAGEAYNEQFF
TRBV20-1	NA	NA	TRBJ2-5	CSAPRPPLVETQYF
TRBV20-1	NA	TRBD2	TRBJ2-1	CSASARGSTNEQFF
TRBV11-2	NA	TRBD1	TRBJ1-6	CASSLDRGDSPLHF
TRBV28	NA	TRBD1	TRBJ1-2	CASSTGQGAYGYTF
TRBV12-3/TRBV12-4	NA	NA	TRBJ1-2	CASGTEGVLRGYTF
TRBV3-1	few	NA	TRBJ2-2	CASNPGLQNTGELFF
TRBV19	NA	TRBD1	TRBJ2-7	CASTLKRTGGSEQYF
TRBV5-1	many	NA	TRBJ1-6	CASKISDPLHF
TRBV7-8	NA	NA	TRBJ2-2	CASRHSRLDTGELFF
TRBV5-6	many	NA	TRBJ1-1	CASTETGRLNTEAFF